This T cell receptor (beta chain) was captured in a study of blood T cells in healthy people across ages. Whole-study context: About one barcoded beta molecule per two T cells came from capture by template switching. Study observations and caveats: Naive T cell percentage by flow cytometry tracked strongly with beta diversity.

Germline V gene sequence: CDR1 LGHNA, CDR2 YSLEER. The CDR3 totals 16 residues. Trimming at V came to 5 bases and at J to 7 bases, leaving 8 bases not matched to a gene. Regarding this clonotype: The antigen remains unidentified.

A J-beta primer mix and a sample-barcoded 5' primer were used in a second PCR of about 7 to 11 cycles. Every sample returned 2.5 million or more CDR3-containing paired-end reads. Via MiXCR, TCRdb re-called the 5' RACE reads, giving one row per CDR3 protein. The sample has roughly 680,000 distinct CDR3 sequences, over 45% seen once; the top ten hold roughly 31%. Extractions gave at least 5.5 micrograms of total RNA per sample. The V gene is TRBV4-3, the J gene TRBJ2-2; 12 bases match TRBD2. This TCR derives from a woman in her fifties or sixties in good health. Input material: blood. The chain's CDR3 is CASSRLAGAGSGELFF. Here the CDR3 DNA reads TGCGCCAGCAGCAGACTAGCGGGAGCTGGCAGCGGGGAGCTGTTTTTT.